This T cell receptor (beta chain) was sequenced for a study of T cell responses to AZD1222 COVID-19 vaccine. Study findings and constraints: Unmutated variant regions are reportedly targeted by nearly half of spike-specific TCRs. With two AZD1222 doses given, Spike-specific TCR breadth and depth both rose. The peak T cell response came first, and repertoires were sampled only after it.

TCRdb keeps only in-frame clones here, not all; method: immunoSEQ multiplex PCR. The data show 100,000 to 150,000 clones, with 70% to 90% seen just once and approximately 4.2% held by the top ten. With respect to this clone: No antigen is known for it.

This receptor was obtained from an adult in good health. This material consisted of peripheral blood, taken on day 0 of AZD1222 vaccination.

The DNA for the CDR3 is TGTGCCAGCAGCGTATTTGAGACGGGGGTATATGGCTACACCTTC. It encodes CASSVFETGVYGYTF. This chain links TRBV9 with TRBJ1-2, with a possible D match to TRBD1 (5 bases). The V end lost 1 base, the J end lost 5 bases, and 15 bases lay between the germline ends. The length of the CDR3 is 15 residues. Germline V gives CDR1 SGDLS, CDR2 YYNGEE.